This T cell receptor beta chain was recorded in a study of T cells after posttransplantation cyclophosphamide. V shed 7 bases and J shed 6 bases, with 15 bases lying between them. The CDR3 runs to 14 residues. The germline CDR1 and CDR2 sequences are MNHNS and SASEGT. Sequencing was performed with immunoSEQ multiplex PCR; in TCRdb, only in-frame clones are kept and a portion is missing. The sample lists roughly 70,000 clones; just over 90% were seen once. Study-wide findings and caveats: Blood and skin or GI T cell repertoires showed limited TRB overlap.

In regard to this clone: The antigen is unknown.

The gene calls are TRBV6-1 and TRBJ2-2; unclear D gene. The sequence derives from a woman aged 30 to 39 in good health and a related stem cell transplant donor. Sequenced sample: PBMCs. The CDR3 region is CASTHSDGAGELFF. CDR3 sequence (DNA): TGTGCCAGCACCCATTCGGACGGCGCCGGGGAGCTGTTTTTT.